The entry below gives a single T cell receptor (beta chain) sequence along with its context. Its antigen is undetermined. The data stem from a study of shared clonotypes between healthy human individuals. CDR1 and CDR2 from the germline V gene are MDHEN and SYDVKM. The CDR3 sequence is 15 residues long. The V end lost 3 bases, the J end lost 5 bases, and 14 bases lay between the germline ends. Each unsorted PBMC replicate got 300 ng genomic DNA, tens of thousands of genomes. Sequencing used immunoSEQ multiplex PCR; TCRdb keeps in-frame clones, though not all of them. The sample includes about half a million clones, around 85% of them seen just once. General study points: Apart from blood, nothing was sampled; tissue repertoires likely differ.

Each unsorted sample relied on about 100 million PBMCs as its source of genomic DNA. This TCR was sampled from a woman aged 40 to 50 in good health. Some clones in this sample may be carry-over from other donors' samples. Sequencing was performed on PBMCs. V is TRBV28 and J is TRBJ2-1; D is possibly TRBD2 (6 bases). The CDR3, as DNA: TGTGCCAGCAGTTTTAACAGCGGGTGGAACAATGAGCAGTTCTTC. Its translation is CASSFNSGWNNEQFF.